The present T cell receptor beta chain was sequenced within a study of T cell changes during pregnancy in multiple sclerosis. The CDR3 consists of 13 residues. Trimming at V came to 1 base and at J to 9 bases, leaving 1 base not matched to a gene. From germline, CDR1 is SGHVS and CDR2 FNYEAQ. Profiled with immunoSEQ multiplex PCR; TCRdb holds only in-frame clones, not every one. The top ten clones hold roughly 5% of a sample with about 66,000 clones, roughly nine tenths of them seen once. The source is a female donor with multiple sclerosis, enrolled in a pregnancy study. This sequence joins TRBV7-6 and TRBJ2-1; 9 nucleotides match TRBD2. The specimen comprised CD8+ T cells from peripheral blood mononuclear cells, sampled before pregnancy. The DNA of the CDR3 is TGTGCCAGCAGCTTAGGAGCGGGGGGTGAGCAGTTCTTC. Protein product: CASSLGAGGEQFF.